The clone carrying this T cell receptor beta chain has more than one count but fewer than ten. The germline gene is not matched at one end of the junction; a read error may be the cause. The sample belongs to a study of neurological immune-mediated disorders. TCRdb re-analysed the 5' RACE reads in MiXCR, keeping a single row per CDR3 protein. In the table there are roughly 98,000 distinct CDR3 sequences, around 13% of which are singletons. Regarding time point: longitudinal time-point 2. CDR1 is LNHNV, CDR2 YYDKDF, per germline (reference sequence). This CDR3 is built from 15 residues. Sequenced material: PBMCs. This TCR came from a female donor with HTLV-1-associated myelopathy (HAM/TSP). V is TRBV15 and J is TRBJ2-5; D call uncertain. The CDR3 protein is CATSRDIGPEETQYF. In DNA form, the CDR3 reads TGTGCTACCAGCAGAGATATTGGACCGGAGGAGACCCAGTACTTC.